The source of this T cell receptor beta chain is a study of T-cell reconstitution after alpha-beta-depleted transplantation in children. This CDR3 has 14 amino acids. Looked up from germline, CDR1 is MDHEN and CDR2 is SYDVKM. The V and J ends lost 9 bases and 5 bases, in that order; junction bases with no gene match: 7. TCRbeta library construction was performed incorporating unique molecular identifiers. Using its own MiXCR run on the PCR reads, TCRdb lists one record per CDR3 protein. The table records nearly 550,000 distinct CDR3 sequences, about 18% of them present only once. This clonotype was sampled from a human donor who donated a stem cell graft to a child with acute lymphoblastic leukemia. This chain joins TRBV28 and TRBJ2-2, with 9 bases that match TRBD2. Sequencing used PBMCs from the stem cell graft donor, obtained from the stem cell graft. This CDR3 reads CASIAGGRTGELFF. The CDR3 bases are TGTGCCAGTATCGCGGGAGGGCGGACCGGGGAGCTGTTTTTT.